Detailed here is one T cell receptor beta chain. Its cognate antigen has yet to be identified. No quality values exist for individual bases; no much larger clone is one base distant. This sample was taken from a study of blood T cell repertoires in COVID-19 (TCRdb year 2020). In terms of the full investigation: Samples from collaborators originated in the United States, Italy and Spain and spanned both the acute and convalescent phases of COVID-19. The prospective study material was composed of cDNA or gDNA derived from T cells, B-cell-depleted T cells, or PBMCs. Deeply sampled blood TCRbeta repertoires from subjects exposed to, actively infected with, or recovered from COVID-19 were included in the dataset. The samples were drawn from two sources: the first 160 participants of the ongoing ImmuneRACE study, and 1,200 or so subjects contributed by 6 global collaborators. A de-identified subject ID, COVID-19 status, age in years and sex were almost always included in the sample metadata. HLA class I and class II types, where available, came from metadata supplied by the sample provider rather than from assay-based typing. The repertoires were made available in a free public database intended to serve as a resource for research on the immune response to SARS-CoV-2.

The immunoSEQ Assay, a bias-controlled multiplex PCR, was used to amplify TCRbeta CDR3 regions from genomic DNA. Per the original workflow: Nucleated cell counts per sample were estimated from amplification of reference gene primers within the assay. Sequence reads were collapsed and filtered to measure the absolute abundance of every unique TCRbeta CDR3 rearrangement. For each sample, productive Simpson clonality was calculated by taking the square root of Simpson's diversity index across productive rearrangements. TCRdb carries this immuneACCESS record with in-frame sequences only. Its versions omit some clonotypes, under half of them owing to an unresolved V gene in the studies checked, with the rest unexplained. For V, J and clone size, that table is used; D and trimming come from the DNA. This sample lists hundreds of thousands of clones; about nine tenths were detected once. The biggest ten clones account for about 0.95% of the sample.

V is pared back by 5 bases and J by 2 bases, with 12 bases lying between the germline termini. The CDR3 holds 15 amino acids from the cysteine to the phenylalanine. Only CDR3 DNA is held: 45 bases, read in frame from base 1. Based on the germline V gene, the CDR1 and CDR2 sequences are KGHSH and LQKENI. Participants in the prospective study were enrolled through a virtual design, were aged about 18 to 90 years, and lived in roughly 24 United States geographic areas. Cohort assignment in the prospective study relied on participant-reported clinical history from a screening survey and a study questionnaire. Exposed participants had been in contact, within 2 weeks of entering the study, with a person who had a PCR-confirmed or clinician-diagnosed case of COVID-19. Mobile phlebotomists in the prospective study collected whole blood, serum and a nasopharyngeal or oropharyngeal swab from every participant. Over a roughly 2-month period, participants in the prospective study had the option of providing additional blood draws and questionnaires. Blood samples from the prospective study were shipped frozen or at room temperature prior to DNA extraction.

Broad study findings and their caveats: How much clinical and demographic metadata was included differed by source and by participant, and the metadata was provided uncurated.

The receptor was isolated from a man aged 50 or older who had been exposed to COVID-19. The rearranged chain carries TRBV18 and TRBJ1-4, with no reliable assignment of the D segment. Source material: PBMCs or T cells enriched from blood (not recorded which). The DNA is TGTGCCAGCTCAGAAACGAGGGCCACTAATGAAAAACTGTTTTTT. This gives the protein CASSETRATNEKLFF.